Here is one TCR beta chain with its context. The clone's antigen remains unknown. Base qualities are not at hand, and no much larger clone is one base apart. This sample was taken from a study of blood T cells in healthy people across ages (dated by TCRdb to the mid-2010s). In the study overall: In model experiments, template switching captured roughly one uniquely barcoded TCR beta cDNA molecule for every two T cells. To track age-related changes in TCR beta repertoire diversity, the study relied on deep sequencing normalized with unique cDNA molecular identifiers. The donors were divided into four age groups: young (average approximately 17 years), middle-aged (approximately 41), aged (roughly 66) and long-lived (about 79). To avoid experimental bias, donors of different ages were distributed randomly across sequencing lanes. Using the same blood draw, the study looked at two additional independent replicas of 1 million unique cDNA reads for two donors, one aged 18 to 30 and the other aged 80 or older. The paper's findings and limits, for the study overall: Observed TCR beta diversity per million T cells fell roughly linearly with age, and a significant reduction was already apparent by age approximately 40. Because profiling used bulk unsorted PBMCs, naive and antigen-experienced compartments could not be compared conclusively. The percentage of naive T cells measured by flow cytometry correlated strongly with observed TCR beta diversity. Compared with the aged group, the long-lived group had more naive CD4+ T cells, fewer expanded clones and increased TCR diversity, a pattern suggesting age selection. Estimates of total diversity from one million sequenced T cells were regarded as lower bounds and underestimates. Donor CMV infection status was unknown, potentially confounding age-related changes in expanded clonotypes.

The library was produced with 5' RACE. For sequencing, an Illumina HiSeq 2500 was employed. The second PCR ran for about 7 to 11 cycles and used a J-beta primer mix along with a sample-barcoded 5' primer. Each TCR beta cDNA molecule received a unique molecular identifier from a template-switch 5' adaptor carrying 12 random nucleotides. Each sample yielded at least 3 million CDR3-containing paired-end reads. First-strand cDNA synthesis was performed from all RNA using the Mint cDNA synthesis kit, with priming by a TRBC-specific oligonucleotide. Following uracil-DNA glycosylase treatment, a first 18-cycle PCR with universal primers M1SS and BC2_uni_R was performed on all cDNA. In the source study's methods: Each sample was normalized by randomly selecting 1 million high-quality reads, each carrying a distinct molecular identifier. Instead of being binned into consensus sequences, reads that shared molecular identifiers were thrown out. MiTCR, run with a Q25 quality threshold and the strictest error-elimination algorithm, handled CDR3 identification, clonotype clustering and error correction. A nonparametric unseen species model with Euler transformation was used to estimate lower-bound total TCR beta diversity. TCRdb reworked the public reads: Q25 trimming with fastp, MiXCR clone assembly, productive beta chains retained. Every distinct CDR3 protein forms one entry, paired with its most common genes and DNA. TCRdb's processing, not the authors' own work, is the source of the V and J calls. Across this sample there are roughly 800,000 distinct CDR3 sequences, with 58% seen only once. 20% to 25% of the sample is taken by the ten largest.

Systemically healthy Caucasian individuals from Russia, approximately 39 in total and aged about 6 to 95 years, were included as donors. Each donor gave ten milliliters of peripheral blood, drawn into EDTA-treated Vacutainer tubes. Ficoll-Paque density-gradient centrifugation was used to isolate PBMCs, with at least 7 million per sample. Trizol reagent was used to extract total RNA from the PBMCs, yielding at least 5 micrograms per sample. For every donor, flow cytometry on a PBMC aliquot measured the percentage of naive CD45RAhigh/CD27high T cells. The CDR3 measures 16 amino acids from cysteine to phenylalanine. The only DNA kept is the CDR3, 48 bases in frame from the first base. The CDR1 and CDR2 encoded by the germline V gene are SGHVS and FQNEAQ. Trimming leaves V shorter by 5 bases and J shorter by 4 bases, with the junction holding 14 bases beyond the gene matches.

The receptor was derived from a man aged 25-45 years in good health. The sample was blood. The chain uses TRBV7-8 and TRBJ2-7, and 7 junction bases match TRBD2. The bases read TGTGCCAGCAGCCCCTTACGTGGGGGGGTAAAGTACGAGCAGTACTTC. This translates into CASSPLRGGVKYEQYF.